This T cell receptor beta chain was sequenced for a study of CD8 T cells in Susac syndrome (dated by TCRdb to the late 2010s). At the level of the whole study: Repertoire sequencing was used to test whether CD8+ T cell activation and differentiation in Susac syndrome was antigen driven. Overall study outcomes, separate from this receptor: The study acknowledged that relatively few individuals were included in the TCR sequencing and HLA analysis.

Peripheral blood CD8+ and CD4+ T cells from healthy donors, Susac syndrome patients and multiple sclerosis patients were profiled using high-throughput TCR beta sequencing. Multiple sclerosis controls were treatment-naive patients with stable or active relapsing-remitting disease fulfilling revised McDonald criteria. Bulk CD8+ and CD4+ T cells were purified by magnetic negative isolation, whereas CD8+ TEMRA cells were enriched by FACS. Blood was collected in EDTA tubes and processed within 24 hours, with PBMCs isolated through density gradient centrifugation. PBMCs intended for TCR sequencing were frozen in liquid nitrogen and were later thawed in a 37 degrees C water bath. The sorted or isolated CD4+, CD8+ and CD8+ TEMRA cells reached a purity of at least 90%. RNA was extracted with the RNeasy kit and about 0.5 to 1 ug was reverse transcribed using random hexamers. The immunoSEQ multiplex PCR assay, which covers 54 Vbeta and 13 Jbeta segments, was used to amplify TCR beta CDR3 regions. PCR amplification bias was corrected by using a synthetic template baseline for primer optimization and computational correction. The study's processing was this. Only productive sequences were kept, with reads annotated to V, D and J genes according to IMGT and analyzed in immunoSEQ Analyzer. Clonality was computed as one minus Shannon entropy normalized by log2 of the number of productive unique sequences. For each patient and control, public and private clones were evaluated among the 100 most prevalent clones. Susac-specific clones were defined as absent from healthy and MS cohorts, roughly 1,100 published viral clones and other ImmuneACCESS disease sequences. TCRdb reran the public reads through fastp at Q25 and MiXCR, keeping productive beta chains. Merged by CDR3 protein, the rows form single entries marked with the most common genes and DNA. These V and J calls are TCRdb output, not the study's own analysis. The sample contains about 250,000 distinct CDR3 sequences, just over 90% of them found a single time. The ten largest clones take up around 0.072% of the sample.

Worth noting for this clonotype: No antigen is known for it. No base quality information exists; no much larger clone differs at one position.

Sequenced input: CD4+ T cells from PBMCs. The sequence was obtained from a human donor with multiple sclerosis.

The bases read TGTGCCAGCAGTTTGAAGCCGGCGGGCTATGGCTACACCTTC. The resulting protein is CASSLKPAGYGYTF. The V gene is TRBV27 and the J gene is TRBJ1-2; the D gene is not confidently resolved. The germline V gene (reference sequence) yields MNHEY for CDR1 and SMNVEV for CDR2. The germline ends are 12 bases apart after V is trimmed by 3 bases and J by 4 bases. Measured from the cysteine to the phenylalanine, the CDR3 is 14 residues long. CDR3 DNA is the only sequence kept; it has 42 bases, read in frame from the first base.